The 8 T cell receptor beta chains below come from one sample, sequenced in a study of beta chain features in type 1 diabetes. Study-wide points: TCRB CDR3s from Type 1 diabetes patients were moderately but significantly shorter in all four CD4+ subsets.

What was sequenced were expressed TCRB transcripts, since all of the isolated RNA had been reverse transcribed. This table comes from immunoSEQ multiplex PCR, and its TCRdb copy is limited to in-frame clones, with some not included. Of tens of thousands of clones listed, around 45% are singletons. Antigens of these TCRs are unknown. The material sequenced was Tregs from blood. These receptors came from a man aged 25 to 40 with type 1 diabetes.

The chain combines TRBV4-1 with TRBJ2-7; D is unresolved. Germline assignment: CDR1 MGHRA and CDR2 YSYEKL. This CDR3 comprises 15 residues. V lost 0 bases to trimming and J lost 4 bases, with 13 bases between them. CDR3 bases: TGCGCCAGCAGCCAAGATTTTGGGCTAACTTACGAGCAGTACTTC. Translation: CASSQDFGLTYEQYF.

Only a few counts were recorded for this clone. The rearrangement uses TRBV2 and TRBJ2-2; a weak D match, TRBD1 (5 bases). This CDR3 spans 12 amino acids. CDR1 SNHLY and CDR2 FYNNEI come from the germline V gene. V was pared by 6 bases and J by 6 bases, with 8 bases between. The DNA for the CDR3 is TGTGCCAGCAGGCCAGGGTCCGGGGAGCTGTTTTTT. Its protein product is CASRPGSGELFF.

V is TRBV15 and J is TRBJ2-6; D is possibly TRBD1 (5 bases). This CDR3 region has 18 residues. Per the germline V gene, CDR1 is LNHNV and CDR2 is YYDKDF (reference sequence). V lost 0 bases to trimming and J lost 0 bases, with 12 bases between them. CDR3 in DNA: TGTGCCACCAGCAGAGATCTGGGGCGGCACTCTGGGGCCAACGTCCTGACTTTC. It specifies CATSRDLGRHSGANVLTF. Drawing the rest from reference TRBV15 and TRBJ2-6, the complete variable domain is DAMVIQNPRYQVTQFGKPVTLSCSQTLNHNVMYWYQQKSSQAPKLLFHYYDKDFNNEADTPDNFQSRRPNTSFCFLDIRSPGLGDTAMYLCATSRDLGRHSGANVLTFGAGSRLTVL.

V gene TRBV7-2 combines with J gene TRBJ2-7; 7 nucleotides line up with TRBD2. With 5 bases clipped from V and 0 bases from J, the junction kept 4 bases outside the gene matches. There are 14 residues in the CDR3. Germline CDR1 and CDR2: SGHTA and FQGNSA. CDR3 nucleotide sequence: TGTGCCAGCAGCCCTAAGCGGGACTCCTACGAGCAGTACTTC. Its protein product is CASSPKRDSYEQYF.

In its sample, this clone was seen a few times. The V call is TRBV16, the J call TRBJ1-5; D gene uncertain. Germline loops: CDR1 KGHSY, CDR2 FQNENV. V was cut by 0 bases and J by 1 base, with 10 bases left in between. The length of the CDR3 is 16 residues. Written as DNA, the CDR3 is TGTGCCAGCAGCCAATCGTTAGGGAGCAGCAATCAGCCCCAGCATTTT. It yields the protein CASSQSLGSSNQPQHF.

This clone was counted only a few times. The chain is built from TRBV6-1 and TRBJ2-4; D possibly corresponds to TRBD2 (6 bases). V shed 0 bases and J shed 6 bases, with 9 bases lying between them. This CDR3 has 14 residues. Per the germline V gene, CDR1 is MNHNS and CDR2 is SASEGT. The CDR3: CASSEASGLNIQYF. The CDR3 bases are TGTGCCAGCAGTGAAGCTAGCGGTTTAAACATTCAGTACTTC.

The V and J genes are TRBV7-9 and TRBJ2-7, with D maybe TRBD2 (7 bases). This CDR3 region has 14 residues. Trimming removed 0 bases at V and 7 bases at J, with 13 bases between. Germline CDR1 SEHNR, CDR2 FQNEAQ (reference sequence). The CDR3 DNA follows: TGTGCCAGCAGCTTAGCAGGGGGGGGAGGAGAGCAGTACTTC. Its protein product is CASSLAGGGGEQYF.

The gene calls are TRBV11-1 and TRBJ2-1; 9 nucleotides match TRBD2. J was trimmed by 4 bases and V by 5 bases; bases with no gene match: 6. Germline CDR1 reads SGHAT; CDR2 reads FQDESV (reference sequence). This CDR3 is 15 amino acids long. This CDR3 is CASSPRTSAYNEQFF. CDR3 DNA: TGTGCCAGCAGCCCCAGGACTAGCGCATACAATGAGCAGTTCTTC.